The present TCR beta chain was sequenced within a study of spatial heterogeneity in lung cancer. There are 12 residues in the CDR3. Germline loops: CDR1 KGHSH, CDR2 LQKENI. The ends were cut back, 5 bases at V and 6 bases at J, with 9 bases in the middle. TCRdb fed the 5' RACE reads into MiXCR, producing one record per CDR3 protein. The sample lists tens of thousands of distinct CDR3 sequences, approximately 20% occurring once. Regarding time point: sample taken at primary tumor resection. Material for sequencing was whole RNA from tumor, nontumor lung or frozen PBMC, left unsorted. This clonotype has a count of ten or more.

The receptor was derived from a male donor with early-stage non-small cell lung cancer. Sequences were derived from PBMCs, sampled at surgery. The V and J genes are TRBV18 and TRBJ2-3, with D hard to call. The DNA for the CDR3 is TGTGCCAGCTCAAAGTTGAGCGATACGCAGTATTTT. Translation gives CASSKLSDTQYF. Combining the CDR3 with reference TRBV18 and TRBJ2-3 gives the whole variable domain NAGVMQNPRHLVRRRGQEARLRCSPMKGHSHVYWYRQLPEEGLKFMVYLQKENIIDESGMPKERFSAEFPKEGPSILRIQQVVRGDSAAYFCASSKLSDTQYFGPGTRLTVL.